The clone carrying this TCR beta chain was detected only a few times. Its target is unknown. The sample originates from a study of T cells in Graves' hyperthyroidism and ophthalmopathy. General study findings and limits: Ophthalmopathy got predicted by the model a median about 6.5 months before its onset.

Out of more than 8 ml of fresh peripheral blood came the PBMCs. The investigators amplified TCR beta CDR3 regions from RNA transcripts. First-round RT-PCR of the TCR CDR3 relied on the HTBI primer set. TCRdb recomputed calls from the multiplex PCR reads with MiXCR, one row per CDR3 protein. This sample has 300,000 to 450,000 distinct CDR3 sequences, with around 15% found just once. The CDR3 has 16 residues. Germline-derived CDR1 and CDR2 are LNHDA and SQIVND (reference sequence). With V trimmed by 2 bases and J by 2 bases, 8 bases remained unmatched. The chain carries TRBV19 and TRBJ2-5; 7 nucleotides line up with TRBD2. The sequence was collected from a woman aged 25 to 45 with Graves' ophthalmopathy. The sequenced sample consisted of blood. CDR3 in DNA: TGTGCCAGTAGTATAAGGGGTGGGGGGGGGCAAGAGACCCAGTACTTC. This sequence encodes CASSIRGGGGQETQYF.